A single sample gave rise to the 21 T cell receptor beta chains below, sequenced in a study of blood T cells in healthy people across ages. The second PCR ran about 6 to 11 cycles with a sample-barcoded 5' primer and J-beta primers. MiXCR, applied by TCRdb to the 5' RACE reads, yields one record per CDR3 protein. The sample includes over 1,500,000 distinct CDR3 sequences, roughly two fifths of them seen just once. Source material: blood. Every receptor here comes from a human donor in good health.

CDR3 in amino acids: CASTTFSETQFF. The CDR3 nucleotides read TGTGCCAGCACTACCTTTTCAGAGACCCAGTTCTTC. V is TRBV6-2 or TRBV6-3 and J is TRBJ2-1; D unresolved. CDR1 MNHEY and CDR2 SVGEGT come from the germline V gene. The CDR3 has 12 amino acids. Trimming removed 7 bases at V and 13 bases at J, with 17 bases between.

The V call is TRBV12-3 or TRBV12-4, the J call TRBJ2-7; D is unclear. Trimming cost V 1 base and J 3 bases, with 10 bases left between them. CDR3 length: 14 amino acids. CDR3 DNA sequence: TGTGCCAGCAGTTTAGTGTTTGGGGACTACGAGCAGTACTTC. Its translation is CASSLVFGDYEQYF.

J is TRBJ1-2 and V is TRBV7-9; 7 bases are a match to TRBD1. Per germline, CDR1 SEHNR and CDR2 FQNEAQ (reference sequence). J lost 4 bases, V lost 3 bases, and 5 bases had no gene match. This CDR3 comprises 14 residues. The CDR3 loop is CASSLETGFYGYTF. CDR3 in DNA: TGTGCCAGCAGCTTGGAGACAGGGTTCTATGGCTACACCTTC.

The chain links TRBV20-1 to TRBJ1-5, with no clear D. Germline CDR1 and CDR2: DFQATT and SNEGSKA (reference sequence). This CDR3 contains 13 residues. V was pared by 4 bases and J by 3 bases, with 10 bases between. In nucleotides, the CDR3 is TGCAGTGCTATAGACGGTCTCAATCAGCCCCAGCATTTT. This sequence encodes CSAIDGLNQPQHF.

CDR3 sequence: CASSLEQGAFNQPQHF. The DNA for the CDR3 is TGTGCCAGCAGCTTAGAACAGGGGGCCTTCAATCAGCCCCAGCATTTT. The chain uses TRBV7-2 and TRBJ1-5; 9 bases agree with TRBD1. The CDR3 extends over 16 amino acids. V was pared by 1 base and J by 3 bases, with 4 bases of the junction left unmatched. Germline V CDR1 and CDR2: SGHTA, FQGNSA. Drawing the rest from reference TRBV7-2 and TRBJ1-5, the complete variable domain is GAGVSQSPSNKVTEKGKDVELRCDPISGHTALYWYRQSLGQGLEFLIYFQGNSAPDKSGLPSDRFSAERTGGSVSTLTIQRTQQEDSAVYLCASSLEQGAFNQPQHFGDGTRLSIL.

As for this clonotype: This may arise from a read error, as a much more abundant clone is one base away. J is TRBJ1-2 and V is TRBV6-2 or TRBV6-3; no clear D. In germline, CDR1 is MNHEY, CDR2 SVGEGT. The CDR3 is 12 amino acids. CDR3 sequence (DNA): TGTGCCAGCAGCCAGCCCGGCTATGTCTACACCTTC. This codes for CASSQPGYVYTF.

J is TRBJ2-5 and V is TRBV20-1, with 9 bases identical to TRBD1. V lost 1 base to trimming and J lost 4 bases; unmatched junction nucleotides: 10. The CDR3 totals 16 residues. Germline V lookup: CDR1 DFQATT, CDR2 SNEGSKA (reference sequence). In DNA, the CDR3 is TGCAGTGCTAGAGCCCCGGGACAGGGATCGGGAGAGACCCAGTACTTC. Protein: CSARAPGQGSGETQYF.

The chain uses TRBV12-3 or TRBV12-4 and TRBJ2-3, with 14 positions matching TRBD2. The CDR3 extends over 17 amino acids. V lost 5 bases to trimming and J lost 2 bases; unmatched junction nucleotides: 6. CDR3 nucleotides: TGTGCCAGCAGTCCTTGGACTAGCGGGGGGAACACAGATACGCAGTATTTT. Translation: CASSPWTSGGNTDTQYF.

The gene calls are TRBV20-1 and TRBJ2-1; 8 bases line up with TRBD2. Trimming removed 0 bases from V and 2 bases from J; junction bases left unmatched: 3. CDR1 and CDR2 (germline): DFQATT, SNEGSKA (reference sequence). CDR3 length: 15 amino acids. The CDR3 loop is CSARDPGGAYNEQFF. For the CDR3, the DNA is TGCAGTGCTAGAGATCCCGGGGGGGCCTACAATGAGCAGTTCTTC.

This clonotype has a handful of counts. This sequence joins TRBV7-9 and TRBJ2-5, with unresolved D. Trimming removed 6 bases at V and 3 bases at J, with 11 bases between. This CDR3 comprises 13 residues. Germline V gene lookup returns CDR1 SEHNR and CDR2 FQNEAQ (reference sequence). As DNA, the CDR3 is TGTGCCAGCAGTCGAAGACCAGAAGAGACCCAGTACTTC. It encodes CASSRRPEETQYF.

This clonotype was seen a few times. The chain has TRBV5-1 and TRBJ2-5, with a possible D match to TRBD1 (6 bases). This CDR3 is built from 14 residues. From germline, CDR1 is SGHRS and CDR2 YFSETQ. Between the trimmed V and J ends, which lost 3 bases and 0 bases, there was a span of 9 bases. Written as DNA, the CDR3 is TGCGCCAGCAGCTACCGGGACAACCAAGAGACCCAGTACTTC. As protein: CASSYRDNQETQYF.

The V gene is TRBV10-3, the J gene TRBJ2-3; 10 bases fit TRBD2. CDR1 is ENHRY, CDR2 SYGVKD, per germline. The J segment lost 4 bases and the V segment lost 0 bases, leaving 1 base of the junction unmatched. CDR3 length equals 15 residues. The CDR3 loop reads CAISESGLAADTQYF. As DNA, the CDR3 is TGTGCCATCAGTGAGTCTGGACTAGCGGCAGATACGCAGTATTTT.

This chain links TRBV6-5 with TRBJ1-5; D gene uncertain. The germline CDR1 and CDR2 sequences are MNHEY and SVGAGI. There are 14 residues in the CDR3. Between the trimmed V and J ends, which lost 6 bases and 6 bases, there was a span of 15 bases. The chain's CDR3 is CASRPQRAAQPQHF. The CDR3 DNA reads as TGTGCCAGCAGACCCCAGAGGGCAGCTCAGCCCCAGCATTTT.

In this sample, this clonotype turned up a few times. This chain joins TRBV7-9 and TRBJ2-1; perhaps TRBD2 as D (7 bases). The CDR3 covers 13 residues. The ends were cut back, 4 bases at V and 10 bases at J, with 14 bases in the middle. Germline CDR1 SEHNR, CDR2 FQNEAQ (reference sequence). CDR3 sequence: CASSSRGGREQFF. The CDR3 DNA is TGTGCCAGCAGCTCTAGGGGGGGTAGGGAGCAGTTCTTC.

The chain has TRBV14 and TRBJ1-2; D is unclear. Between the trimmed V and J ends, which lost 1 base and 4 bases, there was a span of 19 bases. The germline V gene encodes CDR1 SGHDN and CDR2 FVKESK. This CDR3 has 17 residues. As DNA, the CDR3 is TGTGCCAGCAGCCAAGGGCACCTTTTGGGCCTCCCCTATGGCTACACCTTC. It encodes CASSQGHLLGLPYGYTF.

The sample holds a few counts of this clonotype. V and J are TRBV7-3 and TRBJ2-3, with 8 positions matching TRBD2. The CDR3 totals 16 residues. V was clipped by 1 base and J by 4 bases; unmatched bases: 7. Germline V gene sequence: CDR1 SGHTA, CDR2 FQGTGA. The DNA of the CDR3 is TGTGCCAGCAGCTTAATGCCAGCGGGGGTGGCAGATACGCAGTATTTT. It translates to CASSLMPAGVADTQYF.

The chain uses TRBV6-5 and TRBJ1-2; D might be TRBD1 (5 bases). Germline assignment: CDR1 MNHEY and CDR2 SVGAGI. V lost 8 bases and J lost 4, with 20 bases in between. The CDR3 is 15 residues long. Here the CDR3 DNA reads TGTGCCAGCTCTATTATGCCAGGGAGACTCTATGGCTACACCTTC. This encodes CASSIMPGRLYGYTF.

This clonotype was recorded once. The J gene is TRBJ1-6, the V gene TRBV20-1, with a possible D match to TRBD1 (5 bases). Germline CDR1 reads DFQATT; CDR2 reads SNEGSKA (reference sequence). V lost 5 bases and J lost 3, with 14 bases in between. The CDR3 has 15 residues. The DNA for the CDR3 is TGCAGTGCTTACCAGGGTGCCCTCTATAATTCACCCCTCCACTTT. Amino acids: CSAYQGALYNSPLHF.

As DNA, the CDR3 is TGTGCCAGCAGCTTTCTTATTAATGGCGAAAAACTGTTTTTT. Translation gives CASSFLINGEKLFF. The chain combines TRBV7-2 with TRBJ1-4; no definite D call. Per the germline V gene, CDR1 is SGHTA and CDR2 is FQGNSA. Trimming took 3 bases from V and 8 from J, leaving 13 bases between them. This CDR3 is built from 14 residues.

The chain couples TRBV5-1 to TRBJ1-2; 8 positions agree with TRBD1. J gave up 4 bases and V 0 bases, and 8 bases lay outside the gene matches. This CDR3 contains 16 residues. Germline loops: CDR1 SGHRS, CDR2 YFSETQ. CDR3 nucleotides: TGCGCCAGCAGCTTGGGGACAGGGTACGAAACCTATGGCTACACCTTC. Residues: CASSLGTGYETYGYTF.

A few counts support this clonotype. The chain joins TRBV7-6 to TRBJ2-4; D gene ambiguous. TRBJ2-7 explains the end of the DNA better; the J call may be wrong. CDR3 length: 13 amino acids. Looked up from germline, CDR1 is SGHVS and CDR2 is FNYEAQ. CDR3 residues: CASSPDPLYEQYF. The CDR3 DNA follows: TGTGCCAGCAGCCCCGACCCCCTATACGAGCAGTACTTC.